This is a list of T cell receptor beta chains from one sample in a study of T cell changes during pregnancy in multiple sclerosis. Some clones are missing from TCRdb's copy, which holds only in-frame ones; the method was immunoSEQ multiplex PCR. The table has roughly 100,000 clones, around 92% seen once. This specimen consisted of peripheral blood, obtained in the second trimester of pregnancy. The receptors originated from a female donor with multiple sclerosis, enrolled in a pregnancy study. Both conserved end residues are part of each CDR3. The D gene is left open where the match is weak. The size entry is marked missing in some rows and otherwise reads once, few, many or a size class.

clone_size: .; v_call: TRBV28; j_call: TRBJ1-5; d_call: .; cdr3_aa: CASEGGGGKGNQPQHF
clone_size: .; v_call: TRBV6-5; j_call: TRBJ1-1; d_call: .; cdr3_aa: CASSFRGGNTEAFF
clone_size: .; v_call: TRBV27; j_call: TRBJ1-4; d_call: TRBD1; cdr3_aa: CASSPTQGRGEKLFF
clone_size: .; v_call: TRBV4-2; j_call: TRBJ2-7; d_call: .; cdr3_aa: CASSLEGAGNYEQYF
clone_size: .; v_call: TRBV11-3; j_call: TRBJ1-4; d_call: TRBD1; cdr3_aa: CASSLVRQGSRSEKLFF
clone_size: .; v_call: TRBV27; j_call: TRBJ2-7; d_call: TRBD2; cdr3_aa: CASSFNFPGLGFNEQYF
clone_size: .; v_call: TRBV11-3; j_call: TRBJ2-5; d_call: .; cdr3_aa: CASSPDYTQETQYF
clone_size: .; v_call: TRBV5-4; j_call: TRBJ2-2; d_call: TRBD1; cdr3_aa: CASSPPGTGGAGTGELFF
clone_size: few; v_call: TRBV28; j_call: TRBJ1-4; d_call: .; cdr3_aa: CASSEPQSKLFF
clone_size: .; v_call: TRBV9; j_call: TRBJ2-3; d_call: TRBD2; cdr3_aa: CASSPKSGRFTDTQYF
clone_size: .; v_call: TRBV2; j_call: TRBJ2-3; d_call: .; cdr3_aa: CASSEALSLGPSTDTQYF
clone_size: .; v_call: TRBV7-8; j_call: TRBJ2-1; d_call: .; cdr3_aa: CASSLVARWDNEQFF
clone_size: once; v_call: TRBV10-3; j_call: TRBJ2-7; d_call: TRBD2; cdr3_aa: CAITSGSSYEQYF
clone_size: .; v_call: TRBV13; j_call: TRBJ2-5; d_call: .; cdr3_aa: CASSLGGSGPQWTQYF
clone_size: .; v_call: TRBV10-3; j_call: TRBJ1-1; d_call: TRBD1; cdr3_aa: CAIRDREDTEAFF
clone_size: .; v_call: TRBV30; j_call: TRBJ2-2; d_call: TRBD2; cdr3_aa: CAWSVGTSTKRNTGELFF
clone_size: .; v_call: TRBV9; j_call: TRBJ2-7; d_call: .; cdr3_aa: CASLCRTLYEQYF
clone_size: .; v_call: TRBV6-4; j_call: TRBJ2-1; d_call: .; cdr3_aa: CASSGDRWARNEQFF
clone_size: .; v_call: TRBV18; j_call: TRBJ2-3; d_call: .; cdr3_aa: CASSPLGRGSTDTQYF
clone_size: .; v_call: TRBV27; j_call: TRBJ2-1; d_call: .; cdr3_aa: CASSKRDTINEQFF
clone_size: .; v_call: TRBV29-1; j_call: TRBJ1-4; d_call: TRBD1; cdr3_aa: CSVTGQVNEKLFF
clone_size: .; v_call: TRBV6-1; j_call: TRBJ2-7; d_call: .; cdr3_aa: CASSAEGYEQYF
clone_size: .; v_call: TRBV7-6; j_call: TRBJ1-3; d_call: TRBD1; cdr3_aa: CASSLGTGVGNTIYF
clone_size: .; v_call: TRBV10-3; j_call: TRBJ1-2; d_call: .; cdr3_aa: CAISIPGADDYGYTF
clone_size: .; v_call: TRBV7-2; j_call: TRBJ2-7; d_call: .; cdr3_aa: CASSRANEQYF
clone_size: .; v_call: TRBV15; j_call: TRBJ2-5; d_call: .; cdr3_aa: CATSSGTGLVRPQYF
clone_size: .; v_call: TRBV29-1; j_call: TRBJ2-7; d_call: .; cdr3_aa: CSVGGMGNDEQYF
clone_size: once; v_call: TRBV27; j_call: TRBJ2-3; d_call: TRBD2; cdr3_aa: CASIGTSGSTDTQYF
clone_size: .; v_call: TRBV28; j_call: TRBJ1-2; d_call: .; cdr3_aa: CASSSYRRTGLYGYTF
clone_size: .; v_call: TRBV2; j_call: TRBJ2-3; d_call: TRBD2; cdr3_aa: CATLAGGSADTQYF
clone_size: .; v_call: TRBV5-1; j_call: TRBJ2-3; d_call: .; cdr3_aa: CASSLPGQLRTDTQYF
clone_size: .; v_call: TRBV7-9; j_call: TRBJ2-1; d_call: TRBD1; cdr3_aa: CASSLAQGKVNEQFF
clone_size: .; v_call: TRBV18; j_call: TRBJ2-2; d_call: .; cdr3_aa: CASSPPRVKRRIANTGELFF
clone_size: .; v_call: TRBV27; j_call: TRBJ2-7; d_call: .; cdr3_aa: CATKRQVYLREQYF
clone_size: .; v_call: TRBV5-4; j_call: TRBJ1-2; d_call: .; cdr3_aa: CASRTGGRGDYGYTF
clone_size: .; v_call: TRBV19; j_call: TRBJ2-5; d_call: .; cdr3_aa: CASKRGETQYF
clone_size: .; v_call: TRBV5-1; j_call: TRBJ1-1; d_call: TRBD1; cdr3_aa: CASSSGGGIGTEAFF
clone_size: .; v_call: TRBV29-1; j_call: TRBJ2-3; d_call: TRBD1; cdr3_aa: CSADRASTDTQYF
clone_size: once; v_call: TRBV6-6; j_call: TRBJ2-7; d_call: TRBD2; cdr3_aa: CASRTSGRWGEQYF
clone_size: .; v_call: TRBV6-5; j_call: TRBJ1-3; d_call: .; cdr3_aa: CASSYSSTSSGNTIYF
clone_size: .; v_call: TRBV10-3; j_call: TRBJ2-7; d_call: TRBD1; cdr3_aa: CAISESDRGGGYEQYF
clone_size: .; v_call: TRBV30; j_call: TRBJ1-2; d_call: .; cdr3_aa: CAWSLGAAYTF
clone_size: .; v_call: TRBV2; j_call: TRBJ1-2; d_call: .; cdr3_aa: CASSEVAGAFYGYTF
clone_size: .; v_call: TRBV5-1; j_call: TRBJ2-7; d_call: TRBD1; cdr3_aa: CASSQRQGYEQYF